Below are 8 T cell receptor beta chains sequenced from a single sample in a study of vaccination effects on CD4 cells after COVID-19. Profiling relied on immunoSEQ multiplex PCR, and the TCRdb table lists in-frame clones only, not all of them. The table includes tens of thousands of clones, 70% to 85% detected once. These receptors have no identified antigens. Having been cultured for around ten days, the cells underwent CD4+ T cell isolation. The sample was CD4+ T cells from PBMCs cultured without peptide, taken before COVID-19 vaccination. The receptors here all came from a human donor who had a prior SARS-CoV-2 infection.

The rearrangement links TRBV4-2 to TRBJ2-7; weak D call: TRBD2 (6 bases). Looked up from germline, CDR1 is LGHNA and CDR2 is YNFKEQ. The CDR3 covers 17 residues. V was shortened by 4 bases and J by 0 bases, with 19 bases between the two germline ends. The CDR3 sequence is CASSLSAASESSYEQYF. CDR3 bases: TGTGCCAGCAGCCTCTCGGCGGCTAGCGAGAGCTCCTACGAGCAGTACTTC.

This chain links TRBV6-4 with TRBJ2-1; TRBD2 matches 9 bases. The CDR3 totals 16 residues. Looked up from germline, CDR1 is MRHNA and CDR2 is SNTAGT. J was trimmed by 4 bases and V by 6 bases; bases with no gene match: 10. Here the CDR3 reads CASSDEASGTYNEQFF. The CDR3 DNA reads as TGTGCCAGCAGCGATGAGGCTAGCGGGACGTACAATGAGCAGTTCTTC.

The CDR3 reads CSASLRGPREQFF. CDR3 bases: TGCAGTGCTAGTCTGCGGGGCCCCAGAGAGCAGTTCTTC. This chain joins TRBV20-1 and TRBJ2-1; maybe TRBD2 (6 bases). Germline V gives CDR1 DFQATT, CDR2 SNEGSKA (reference sequence). The V end was cut by 3 bases, the J end by 10 bases, with 16 bases between. The CDR3 consists of 13 residues.

This clone has only a few counts. V is TRBV4-3 and J is TRBJ2-1; 8 nucleotides line up with TRBD2. V was clipped by 4 bases and J by 2 bases; unmatched bases: 10. This CDR3 has 17 residues. Germline values: CDR1 LGHNA, CDR2 YSLEER. CDR3 residues: CASSRHSLADTYNEQFF. The CDR3 DNA is TGCGCCAGCAGCCGCCATTCACTAGCGGACACCTACAATGAGCAGTTCTTC.

This chain joins TRBV7-2 and TRBJ2-7; D is unresolved. The V and J ends lost 5 bases and 2 bases respectively, with 10 bases between them. Looked up from germline, CDR1 is SGHTA and CDR2 is FQGNSA. The CDR3 extends over 13 amino acids. CDR3 sequence (DNA): TGTGCCAGCAGCCAAGTACGGACCTACGAGCAGTACTTC. This encodes CASSQVRTYEQYF.

The chain has TRBV11-2 and TRBJ1-2; D not certain. CDR3 length equals 13 residues. The V end lost 3 bases, the J end lost 8 bases, and 13 bases lay between the germline ends. Germline lookup yields CDR1 SGHAT and CDR2 FQNNGV. CDR3 nucleotides: TGTGCCAGCAGCTTGTCGCCCCACCCAGGCTACACCTTC. Translated, it gives CASSLSPHPGYTF.

The chain joins TRBV29-1 to TRBJ1-2, with D possibly being TRBD1 (5 bases). The germline V and J ends were trimmed by 6 bases and 0 bases, with 5 bases remaining between them. The germline V gene has CDR1 SQVTM and CDR2 ANQGSEA. CDR3 length: 11 amino acids. The CDR3 region is CSVDTNYGYTF. CDR3 DNA: TGCAGCGTGGACACTAACTATGGCTACACCTTC. Full variable domain (outside the CDR3, taken from reference TRBV29-1 and TRBJ1-2): SAVISQKPSRDICQRGTSLTIQCQVDSQVTMMFWYRQQPGQSLTLIATANQGSEATYESGFVIDKFPISRPNLTFSTLTVSNMSPEDSSIYLCSVDTNYGYTFGSGTRLTVV.

The chain is built from TRBV6-2 or TRBV6-3 and TRBJ2-7; D may be TRBD1 (6 bases). Germline assignment: CDR1 MNHEY and CDR2 SVGEGT. The CDR3 sequence is 13 residues long. V was pared by 4 bases and J by 4 bases, with 11 bases between. The CDR3 loop reads CASSLRDTYEQYF. The CDR3 DNA follows: TGTGCCAGCAGTTTACGGGACACATACGAGCAGTACTTC.